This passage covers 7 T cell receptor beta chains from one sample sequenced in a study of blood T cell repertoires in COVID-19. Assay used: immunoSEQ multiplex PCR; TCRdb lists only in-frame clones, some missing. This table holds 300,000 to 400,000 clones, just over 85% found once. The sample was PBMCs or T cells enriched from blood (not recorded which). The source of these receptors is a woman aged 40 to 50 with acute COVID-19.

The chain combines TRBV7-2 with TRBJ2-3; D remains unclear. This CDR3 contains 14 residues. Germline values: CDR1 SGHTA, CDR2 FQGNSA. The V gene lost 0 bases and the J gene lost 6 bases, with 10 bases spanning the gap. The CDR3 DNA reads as TGTGCCAGCAGCTTAGCGTCCCCCTCCGATACGCAGTATTTT. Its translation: CASSLASPSDTQYF.

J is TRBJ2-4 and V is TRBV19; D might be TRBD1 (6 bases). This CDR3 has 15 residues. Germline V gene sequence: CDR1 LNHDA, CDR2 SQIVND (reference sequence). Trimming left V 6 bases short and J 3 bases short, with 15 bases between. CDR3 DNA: TGTGCCAGTAGGGCCACAGGGAGAGGCAAAAACATTCAGTACTTC. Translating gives CASRATGRGKNIQYF.

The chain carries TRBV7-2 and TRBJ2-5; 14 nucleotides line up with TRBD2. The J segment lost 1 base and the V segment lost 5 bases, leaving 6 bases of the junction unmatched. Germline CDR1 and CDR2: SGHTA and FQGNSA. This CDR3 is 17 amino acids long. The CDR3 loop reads CASSRTSGGPRQETQYF. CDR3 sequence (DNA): TGTGCCAGCAGCCGGACTAGCGGGGGGCCTCGCCAAGAGACCCAGTACTTC.

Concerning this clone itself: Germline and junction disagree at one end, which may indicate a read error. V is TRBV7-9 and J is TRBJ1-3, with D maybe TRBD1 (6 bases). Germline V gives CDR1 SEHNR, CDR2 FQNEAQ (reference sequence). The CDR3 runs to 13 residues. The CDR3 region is CASSLGAQGTSDF. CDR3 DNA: TGTGCCAGCAGCTTAGGAGCACAGGGAACCTCGGATTTT.

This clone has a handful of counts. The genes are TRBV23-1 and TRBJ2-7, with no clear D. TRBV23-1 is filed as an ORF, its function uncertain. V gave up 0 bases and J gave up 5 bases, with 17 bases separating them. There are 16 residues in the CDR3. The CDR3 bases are TGCGCCAGCAGTCAATCAGTCCTACGTTGGTCTCACGAGCAGTACTTC. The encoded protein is CASSQSVLRWSHEQYF.

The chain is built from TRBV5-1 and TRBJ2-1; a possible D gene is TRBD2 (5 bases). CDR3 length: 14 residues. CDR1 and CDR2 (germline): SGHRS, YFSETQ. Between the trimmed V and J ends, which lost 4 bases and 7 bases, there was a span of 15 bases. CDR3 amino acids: CASSRTLSVNEQFF. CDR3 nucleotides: TGCGCCAGCAGCCGGACTCTTAGCGTTAATGAGCAGTTCTTC.

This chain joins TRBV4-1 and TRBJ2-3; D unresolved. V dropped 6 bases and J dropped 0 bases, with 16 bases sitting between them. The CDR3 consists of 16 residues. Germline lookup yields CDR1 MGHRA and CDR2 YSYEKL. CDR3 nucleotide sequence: TGCGCCAGCAGTCCATTCGCCCCCGGGAGCACAGATACGCAGTATTTT. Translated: CASSPFAPGSTDTQYF.